These T cell receptor beta chains were read from a single sample in a study of tumor-infiltrating lymphocytes in primary liver carcinoma. TCRdb reprocessed the multiplex PCR reads with MiXCR, giving one entry per CDR3 protein. The sample contains 75,000 or so distinct CDR3 sequences, about 70% of which appear only once. Sequenced input: liver tumor tissue from sampling region 4. The source is a man between 35 and 55 years old with primary liver carcinoma and hepatitis B virus infection. Each CDR3 is given with its conserved first and last residue. The order of the fields is D gene, J gene, clone size, V gene, CDR3 protein, CDR3 DNA. A D gene is named only where the DNA matches it firmly. Clone size, where shown, is once, few, many, or a class for clones that have expanded.

NA | TRBJ2-1 | NA | TRBV4-2 | CASSPTIGISYNEQFF | TGTGCCAGTAGCCCGACTATCGGGATCTCCTACAATGAGCAATTCTTC
TRBD2 | TRBJ2-3 | NA | TRBV5-1 | CTSSHGTGDYFSTDTQYF | TGCACCAGCAGCCACGGGACTGGGGACTACTTTAGCACAGATACGCAGTATTTT
NA | TRBJ2-1 | NA | TRBV12-3/TRBV12-4 | CASSLPTLEQLF | TGTGCCAGCAGTTTACCGACCCTTGAACAACTCTTC
TRBD1 | TRBJ1-1 | NA | TRBV4-2 | CASSQSDREEKTEASF | TGTGCCAGCAGCCAAAGTGACAGGGAGGAGAAGACTGAAGCTTCCTTT
NA | TRBJ2-7 | once | TRBV29-1 | CGVSDWAGSNEQYF | TGCGGCGTCTCCGATTGGGCAGGGTCAAACGAGCAGTACTTC
NA | TRBJ2-2 | NA | TRBV4-2 | CASSFERADTGELFF | TGTGCCAGCAGCTTCGAGCGTGCGGACACCGGGGAGCTGTTTTTT
NA | TRBJ2-7 | NA | TRBV11-2 | CASRLMAEQYF | TGTGCCAGCAGGCTCATGGCTGAGCAGTACTTT
TRBD2 | TRBJ2-1 | many | TRBV6-5 | CASSVLAGSYNEQFF | TGTGCCAGCAGTGTACTAGCGGGATCCTACAATGAGCAGTTCTTC
NA | TRBJ2-5 | NA | TRBV11-2 | CANSLGDGETQYF | TGTGCCAACTCCTTGGGGGACGGGGAGACCCAGTACTTC
TRBD1 | TRBJ1-2 | many | TRBV29-1 | CSVAPGQDYGYTF | TGCAGCGTCGCCCCCGGACAGGATTATGGCTACACCTTC
TRBD1 | TRBJ1-2 | NA | TRBV29-1 | CSVGGGRGRNYGYTF | TGCAGCGTTGGAGGTGGTAGGGGGCGAAACTATGGATACACCTTC
NA | TRBJ2-6 | NA | TRBV6-2/TRBV6-3 | CASSNTTGANVLTF | TGTGCCAGCAGTAACACAACTGGGGCCAACGTCCTGACTTTC
TRBD1 | TRBJ2-1 | NA | TRBV29-1 | CSGLPGQGVDELFF | TGCAGCGGATTACCAGGACAGGGGGTGGATGAGCTGTTCTTC
NA | TRBJ2-3 | NA | TRBV28 | CASSLAEVGTDTQYF | TGTGCCAGCAGTTTAGCGGAGGTTGGCACAGATACGCAGTATTTT
NA | TRBJ1-3 | NA | TRBV11-2 | CASAQGGNTIYF | TGTGCCTCAGCCCAGGGAGGAAACACCATATATTTT
NA | TRBJ1-1 | many | TRBV5-1 | CASSLEGEKGTEAFF | TGCGCCAGCAGCTTGGAGGGGGAGAAGGGCACTGAAGCTTTCTTT
TRBD2 | TRBJ2-3 | NA | TRBV2 | CASSHPSGKASTGTQYF | TGTGCCAGCAGCCATCCTAGCGGGAAAGCTAGCACAGGTACGCAGTATTTT
NA | TRBJ1-1 | NA | TRBV5-4 | CASSSPNRTEAFF | TGTGCCAGCAGTTCCCCAAACCGTACTGAAGCTTTCTTT
NA | TRBJ2-2 | NA | TRBV30 | CACLGLNGAEELFF | TGTGCCTGTCTGGGACTCAACGGCGCCGAGGAGCTGTTTTTT
NA | TRBJ1-2 | NA | TRBV11-2 | CACSLGRQSYGYIF | TGTGCCTGCAGCTTAGGTCGGCAGAGCTATGGATACATCTTC
NA | TRBJ1-6 | NA | TRBV4-1 | CASSQEPGNYNSLLHF | TGCGCCAGCAGTCAAGAGCCGGGCAACTATAATTCACTCCTCCACTTT
NA | TRBJ2-5 | NA | TRBV6-2/TRBV6-3 | CASSYDSQESQYF | TGTGCCAGCAGTTACGACTCGCAAGAGAGCCAGTATTTC
NA | TRBJ2-1 | once | TRBV11-1 | CASSFGAEVVYNEQFF | TGTGCCAGCAGCTTCGGGGCGGAAGTGGTCTACAATGAGCAGTTCTTC
TRBD1 | TRBJ1-2 | NA | TRBV4-2 | CASSHYTQGAECGYTF | TGTGCCAGCAGCCACTATACACAGGGGGCAGAGTGTGGCTACACCTTC
NA | TRBJ1-5 | few | TRBV2 | CASSGRTDSNQPQHF | TGTGCCAGCAGTGGAAGGACCGATAGCAATCAGCCCCAGCATTTT
NA | TRBJ2-3 | NA | TRBV11-2 | CVSSLTTSRRAGRDTQYF | TGTGTCAGCAGCTTAACTACTAGCAGGAGGGCGGGACGAGATACTCAGTATTTT
TRBD2 | TRBJ2-7 | NA | TRBV2 | CASSAIAGAGYEQYF | TGTGCCAGCAGTGCCATTGCGGGAGCAGGATACGAGCAGTACTTC
NA | TRBJ2-7 | NA | TRBV4-1 | CASSRRVIARGPEGLEQYF | TGCGCCAGCAGCCGACGGGTAATAGCGAGAGGGCCTGAGGGATTAGAGCAGTACTTC
NA | TRBJ1-1 | NA | TRBV19 | CASSMIGDTEAFF | TGTGCCAGTAGTATGATTGGGGACACTGAAGCTTTCTTT
NA | TRBJ1-2 | NA | TRBV29-1 | CSVEWGHRYGYAF | TGCAGCGTTGAATGGGGACACCGGTATGGATACGCCTTC
NA | TRBJ2-5 | NA | TRBV29-1 | CSVEGFNNDTQYF | TGCAGCGTTGAGGGATTTAACAACGATACCCAGTACTTC
NA | TRBJ2-5 | once | TRBV11-1 | CASSPPSEVRKDFQEIQYF | TGTGCAAGCAGCCCGCCCTCGGAGGTCAGGAAGGACTTCCAAGAGATCCAGTACTTC
NA | TRBJ2-1 | few | TRBV5-1 | CASSPVGGRNNEQFF | TGCGCCAGCAGCCCGGTGGGGGGCCGAAACAATGAGCAGTTCTTC
NA | TRBJ2-7 | once | TRBV6-6 | CAIAQMGVSPYEQYF | TGTGCCATCGCCCAAATGGGGGTATCTCCCTACGAGCAGTACTTC
NA | TRBJ1-5 | NA | TRBV6-1 | CASSEHKYQPQHF | TGTGCCAGCAGTGAACACAAGTATCAGCCCCAGCATTTT
NA | TRBJ1-2 | many | TRBV29-1 | CSVGGPNYGYTF | TGCAGCGTTGGGGGACCCAACTATGGCTACACCTTC
NA | TRBJ2-1 | NA | TRBV6-2/TRBV6-3 | CANTRGPLYHEQFF | TGTGCTAACACCAGGGGCCCTCTTTACCATGAGCAGTTCTTC
TRBD2 | TRBJ2-3 | many | TRBV29-1 | CSVDDGRAGDTQYF | TGCAGCGTTGATGACGGGAGGGCAGGAGATACGCAGTATTTT
NA | TRBJ2-2 | many | TRBV10-1 | CASSEAGSSGELFF | TGCGCCAGCAGTGAGGCCGGGAGCTCCGGGGAGCTGTTTTTT
TRBD1 | TRBJ1-1 | many | TRBV4-1 | CASSPRGTGVPEAFF | TGCGCCAGCAGCCCTAGGGGGACAGGGGTCCCTGAAGCTTTCTTT
NA | TRBJ2-5 | NA | TRBV29-1 | CSVWAAGVGQETRYF | TGCAGCGTTTGGGCGGCAGGAGTGGGCCAAGAGACCCGGTACTTC
NA | TRBJ2-7 | NA | TRBV5-1 | CASSLVGNGSYEQYF | TGCGCCAGCAGCCTAGTGGGCAATGGGTCCTACGAGCAGTACTTC
NA | TRBJ2-1 | NA | TRBV28 | CASNSRLSSYNEQFF | TGTGCCAGCAACAGTAGATTGAGCTCCTACAATGAGCAGTTCTTC
NA | TRBJ1-1 | many | TRBV7-8 | CASSPQGFDTEAFF | TGTGCCAGCAGTCCACAGGGTTTTGACACTGAAGCTTTCTTT
NA | TRBJ2-7 | NA | TRBV6-2/TRBV6-3 | CASSYRGSYEQYF | TGTGCCAGTAGTTACCGGGGCTCCTACGAGCAGTACTTC
TRBD2 | TRBJ2-1 | NA | TRBV5-5 | CASSLTSGSKPPYNEKFF | TGTGCCAGCAGCTTGACCAGCGGGAGTAAACCCCCCTACAATGAGAAGTTCTTC
NA | TRBJ1-3 | NA | TRBV11-2 | CASSPSTGGTTVYF | TGTGCCAGCAGCCCCTCGACTGGAGGAACCACCGTATATTTT
NA | TRBJ2-7 | once | TRBV6-1 | CANTPRRGAILEQYF | TGTGCCAACACCCCTCGAAGGGGGGCTATACTCGAGCAGTACTTC
NA | TRBJ2-1 | once | TRBV6-2/TRBV6-3 | CASSPGNIGRGHEQFF | TGTGCCAGCAGTCCCGGGAATATCGGGAGGGGGCATGAGCAGTTCTTC
NA | TRBJ2-3 | NA | TRBV7-8 | CASSLDASEASTDMQYF | TGTGCCAGCAGCTTAGATGCAAGTGAAGCTAGCACAGATATGCAGTATTTT
NA | TRBJ1-5 | NA | TRBV10-3 | CAINVDSYQPQDF | TGTGCCATCAATGTAGACAGCTATCAGCCCCAGGATTTT
NA | TRBJ2-4 | many | TRBV6-5 | CASSPARDLNIQYF | TGTGCCAGCAGCCCCGCGAGGGATTTAAACATTCAGTACTTC
NA | TRBJ2-5 | NA | TRBV29-1 | CSVGGKAAETQYF | TGCAGTGTAGGTGGGAAGGCCGCTGAGACCCAGTACTTC
NA | TRBJ2-5 | many | TRBV28 | CASSSPTGTLETQYF | TGTGCCAGCAGTTCCCCGACAGGTACTCTGGAGACCCAGTACTTC
NA | TRBJ1-2 | NA | TRBV6-5 | CASSPRYPEGTFYGYTF | TGTGCCAGCAGTCCTCGCTATCCAGAGGGTACATTCTATGGCTACACCTTC